These T cell receptor beta chains were read from a single sample in a study of T-cell memory formation after mild COVID-19. TCRdb reprocessed the 5' RACE reads via MiXCR and lists one record per CDR3 protein. The data hold roughly 600,000 distinct CDR3 sequences, with over 15% observed a single time. The sequenced sample consisted of PBMCs or a T cell subset sorted from them (not recorded which). Receptors originate from an adult woman who had mild COVID-19 (a few samples of this study predate the infection). Cell type and time point are not known. Each CDR3 is given with its conserved first and last residue. The order of the fields is V gene, CDR3 length, clone size, J gene, D gene, CDR3 protein, CDR3 DNA. D genes are given only for firm matches. A clone size is listed for some rows: how often the clone was seen (once, few, many), or a class if it is expanded.

V: TRBV12-3/TRBV12-4; length: 21; size: .; J: TRBJ2-1; D: TRBD2; CDR3: CASSFGMVSGGASFDADEQFF; DNA: TGTGCCAGCAGTTTTGGCATGGTGAGCGGGGGGGCCTCGTTCGATGCGGATGAGCAGTTCTTC
V: TRBV7-9; length: 16; size: .; J: TRBJ2-1; D: .; CDR3: CASSLALGRSYNEQFF; DNA: TGTGCCAGCAGCTTAGCGCTCGGCAGGAGCTACAATGAGCAGTTCTTC
V: TRBV5-1; length: 16; size: .; J: TRBJ1-1; D: .; CDR3: CASSQVWRGSVVKAFF; DNA: TGCGCCAGCAGCCAGGTGTGGAGGGGATCCGTTGTAAAAGCTTTCTTT
V: TRBV24-1; length: 14; size: many; J: TRBJ2-2; D: .; CDR3: CATSDGREHRELFF; DNA: TGTGCCACCAGTGATGGCAGAGAACACCGGGAGCTGTTTTTT
V: TRBV7-2; length: 16; size: .; J: TRBJ2-7; D: TRBD1; CDR3: CASSLAGQGARYEQYF; DNA: TGTGCCAGCAGCTTAGCCGGACAGGGGGCTAGGTACGAGCAGTACTTC
V: TRBV5-1; length: 13; size: many; J: TRBJ2-7; D: .; CDR3: CASSYSGDYEQYF; DNA: TGCGCCAGCAGCTATAGCGGCGACTACGAGCAGTACTTC
V: TRBV21-1; length: 15; size: .; J: TRBJ1-2; D: .; CDR3: CASSGSSVLGVGYTF; DNA: TGTGCCAGCAGCGGGTCGTCCGTACTTGGGGTTGGCTACACCTTC
V: TRBV29-1; length: 12; size: .; J: TRBJ2-1; D: .; CDR3: CSVVPRYNEQFF; DNA: TGCAGCGTTGTCCCCCGTTACAATGAGCAGTTCTTC
V: TRBV20-1; length: 15; size: .; J: TRBJ1-1; D: .; CDR3: CSARDFTHWNTEAFF; DNA: TGCAGTGCTAGAGATTTTACTCATTGGAACACTGAAGCTTTCTTT
V: TRBV7-3; length: 14; size: .; J: TRBJ2-6; D: .; CDR3: CASSPEWGANVLTF; DNA: TGTGCCAGCAGCCCGGAATGGGGGGCCAACGTCCTGACTTTC
V: TRBV5-1; length: 14; size: once; J: TRBJ1-2; D: TRBD1; CDR3: CASSGTGGVYGYTF; DNA: TGCGCCAGCAGCGGGACAGGGGGCGTCTATGGCTACACCTTC
V: TRBV10-3; length: 15; size: .; J: TRBJ2-1; D: TRBD2; CDR3: CATRVTGGSYNEQFF; DNA: TGTGCCACCCGTGTAACGGGGGGTTCCTACAATGAGCAGTTCTTC
V: TRBV29-1; length: 15; size: .; J: TRBJ1-2; D: TRBD1; CDR3: CSVGDRQGENGGYTF; DNA: TGCAGCGTTGGGGATAGACAGGGGGAAAACGGTGGCTACACCTTC
V: TRBV5-1; length: 16; size: .; J: TRBJ2-7; D: TRBD2; CDR3: CASSPRTSGRSYEQYF; DNA: TGCGCCAGCAGCCCACGGACTAGCGGGCGTTCCTACGAGCAGTACTTC
V: TRBV24-1; length: 14; size: .; J: TRBJ1-2; D: .; CDR3: CATSEVSANYGYTF; DNA: TGTGCCACCAGTGAGGTCTCAGCTAACTATGGCTACACCTTC
V: TRBV7-9; length: 15; size: few; J: TRBJ2-3; D: .; CDR3: CASSLAAGFTDTQYF; DNA: TGTGCCAGCAGCTTAGCGGCGGGATTCACAGATACGCAGTATTTT
V: TRBV12-3/TRBV12-4; length: 13; size: .; J: TRBJ1-1; D: .; CDR3: CATIEGVGTEAFF; DNA: TGTGCCACCATAGAAGGGGTTGGGACTGAAGCTTTCTTT
V: TRBV20-1; length: 15; size: .; J: TRBJ2-6; D: .; CDR3: CSARSGGAGANVLTF; DNA: TGCAGTGCCCGATCGGGGGGCGCTGGGGCCAACGTCCTGACTTTC
V: TRBV7-9; length: 15; size: .; J: TRBJ2-3; D: .; CDR3: CASSARLGKTDTQYF; DNA: TGTGCCAGCAGCGCCCGACTAGGGAAGACAGATACGCAGTATTTT
V: TRBV2; length: 10; size: .; J: TRBJ2-1; D: TRBD2; CDR3: CLAGDNEQFF; DNA: TGCCTAGCGGGAGACAATGAGCAGTTCTTC
V: TRBV27; length: 12; size: .; J: TRBJ2-1; D: .; CDR3: CASSTKYNEQFF; DNA: TGTGCCAGCAGCACAAAGTACAATGAGCAGTTCTTC
V: TRBV6-2/TRBV6-3; length: 13; size: .; J: TRBJ2-2; D: .; CDR3: CASSGTFSGELFF; DNA: TGTGCCAGCAGTGGGACGTTTTCCGGGGAGCTGTTTTTT
V: TRBV4-3; length: 15; size: few; J: TRBJ2-2; D: .; CDR3: CASSQGGRGTGELFF; DNA: TGCGCCAGCAGCCAAGGGGGTCGCGGCACCGGGGAGCTGTTTTTT
V: TRBV12-3/TRBV12-4; length: 16; size: .; J: TRBJ2-2; D: TRBD1; CDR3: CASSLGYRQGTGELFF; DNA: TGTGCCAGCAGTTTAGGGTATCGACAGGGAACCGGGGAGCTGTTTTTT
V: TRBV20-1; length: 15; size: few; J: TRBJ1-5; D: .; CDR3: CSAPLPGRISQPQHF; DNA: TGCAGTGCCCCCCTTCCAGGGAGAATATCACAGCCCCAGCATTTT
V: TRBV5-1; length: 16; size: .; J: TRBJ2-2; D: .; CDR3: CASSSGWAPRTGELFF; DNA: TGCGCCAGCAGTTCTGGCTGGGCCCCCCGCACCGGGGAGCTGTTTTTT
V: TRBV12-5; length: 12; size: .; J: TRBJ2-7; D: .; CDR3: CASGPPTYEQYF; DNA: TGTGCTAGTGGGCCTCCCACGTACGAGCAGTACTTC
V: TRBV7-8; length: 13; size: many; J: TRBJ2-3; D: .; CDR3: CASSVQGTDTQYF; DNA: TGTGCCAGCAGCGTACAGGGTACGGATACGCAGTATTTT
V: TRBV7-9; length: 14; size: few; J: TRBJ2-2; D: .; CDR3: CASSSGLATGELFF; DNA: TGTGCCAGCAGCTCGGGACTCGCCACCGGGGAGCTGTTTTTT
V: TRBV7-2; length: 14; size: .; J: TRBJ1-1; D: .; CDR3: CASDGEGRNTEAFF; DNA: TGTGCCAGCGATGGGGAGGGCCGAAACACTGAAGCTTTCTTT
V: TRBV30; length: 17; size: many; J: TRBJ1-6; D: .; CDR3: CAWSVPQPARYNSPLHF; DNA: TGTGCCTGGAGTGTACCCCAACCGGCACGGTATAATTCACCCCTCCACTTT
V: TRBV20-1; length: 15; size: .; J: TRBJ1-4; D: TRBD1; CDR3: CSASASTGENEKLFF; DNA: TGCAGTGCTAGCGCTTCGACAGGGGAAAATGAAAAACTGTTTTTT
V: TRBV6-5; length: 14; size: .; J: TRBJ2-7; D: .; CDR3: CASRPHRASYEQYF; DNA: TGTGCCAGCAGGCCGCACAGGGCCTCCTACGAGCAGTACTTC
V: TRBV25-1; length: 15; size: .; J: TRBJ2-5; D: .; CDR3: CASSGRPGLEVTQYF; DNA: TGTGCCAGCAGTGGGAGGCCAGGGCTCGAGGTGACCCAGTACTTC
V: TRBV7-9; length: 18; size: few; J: TRBJ1-1; D: .; CDR3: CASSLPFAETSPGTEAFF; DNA: TGTGCCAGCAGCTTACCATTCGCAGAGACTAGTCCAGGCACTGAAGCTTTCTTT
V: TRBV7-6; length: 16; size: few; J: TRBJ2-7; D: TRBD2; CDR3: CASSLAGEGSSYEQYF; DNA: TGTGCCAGCAGCTTAGCAGGGGAGGGAAGCTCCTACGAGCAGTACTTC
V: TRBV7-9; length: 16; size: few; J: TRBJ2-7; D: .; CDR3: CASSLAGGLNSYEQYF; DNA: TGTGCCAGCAGCTTAGCCGGGGGCCTAAACTCCTACGAGCAGTACTTC
V: TRBV4-1; length: 14; size: .; J: TRBJ1-2; D: TRBD1; CDR3: CASSQQDRGDGYTF; DNA: TGCGCCAGCAGCCAACAAGACAGGGGTGATGGCTACACCTTC
V: TRBV12-3/TRBV12-4; length: 14; size: few; J: TRBJ2-5; D: TRBD2; CDR3: CASRRTSGVETQYF; DNA: TGTGCCAGCAGGCGGACTAGCGGGGTTGAGACCCAGTACTTC
V: TRBV9; length: 14; size: .; J: TRBJ2-7; D: .; CDR3: CASSVATGPYEQYF; DNA: TGTGCCAGCAGCGTAGCCACAGGTCCCTACGAGCAGTACTTC
V: TRBV7-2; length: 15; size: .; J: TRBJ2-2; D: .; CDR3: CASSWMDREGGELFF; DNA: TGTGCCAGCAGCTGGATGGACAGGGAGGGCGGGGAGCTGTTTTTT
V: TRBV24-1; length: 17; size: few; J: TRBJ1-5; D: TRBD1; CDR3: CATSDFPDRGRGQPQHF; DNA: TGTGCCACCAGTGATTTCCCGGACAGGGGTCGGGGTCAGCCCCAGCATTTT
V: TRBV10-3; length: 14; size: .; J: TRBJ1-1; D: TRBD1; CDR3: CATEDRGLDTEAFF; DNA: TGTGCCACCGAGGACAGGGGCTTGGACACTGAAGCTTTCTTT
V: TRBV7-2; length: 18; size: many; J: TRBJ2-1; D: TRBD2; CDR3: CASSPRGTSGSKYNEQFF; DNA: TGTGCCAGCAGCCCCAGGGGGACTAGCGGGAGTAAATACAATGAGCAGTTCTTC
V: TRBV7-6; length: 13; size: .; J: TRBJ2-7; D: .; CDR3: CASSLTSYYEQYF; DNA: TGTGCCAGCAGCTTGACATCTTACTACGAGCAGTACTTC
V: TRBV20-1; length: 14; size: few; J: TRBJ2-7; D: .; CDR3: CSAIPPRGINEQYF; DNA: TGCAGTGCTATACCCCCGAGAGGGATCAACGAGCAGTACTTC
V: TRBV30; length: 14; size: .; J: TRBJ1-2; D: .; CDR3: CAWSFSPDDYGYTF; DNA: TGTGCCTGGAGCTTCTCGCCGGATGACTATGGCTACACCTTC
V: TRBV21-1; length: 17; size: .; J: TRBJ2-5; D: .; CDR3: CASSSMTDRGRRETQYF; DNA: TGTGCCAGCAGCAGTATGACGGACAGGGGGCGCCGGGAGACCCAGTACTTC
V: TRBV20-1; length: 15; size: .; J: TRBJ2-3; D: .; CDR3: CSARSPGTGTDTQYF; DNA: TGCAGTGCTAGAAGTCCGGGGACGGGCACAGATACGCAGTATTTT
V: TRBV4-3; length: 17; size: .; J: TRBJ2-7; D: .; CDR3: CASSQGLGPSTAYEQYF; DNA: TGCGCCAGCAGCCAAGGCCTAGGGCCCTCGACGGCCTACGAGCAGTACTTC